A single sample gave rise to the 11 T cell receptor beta chains below, sequenced in a study of neurological immune-mediated disorders (dated by TCRdb to the late 2010s). To prepare the library, 5' RACE was applied. Data came from an Illumina HiSeq 2500. The raw public reads went through TCRdb reprocessing: fastp at Q25, MiXCR clone calling, in-frame beta chains kept. Identical CDR3 protein sequences are pooled into one entry, listed with their most common genes and DNA. For this sample the table gives 75,000 to 95,000 distinct CDR3 sequences, of which 17% were detected only once. The top ten clonotypes cover 15% of the sample. The sequenced sample was PBMCs. These receptors were obtained from a woman aged 40 to 50 in good health.

This clonotype was counted at least ten times. The V call is TRBV12-3 or TRBV12-4, the J call TRBJ1-6; D uncertain. The CDR3 consists of 16 residues. With 4 bases removed from V and 0 bases from J, the gap between germline ends came to 10 bases. CDR3 DNA: TGTGCCAGCAGTTGGAACAGTCGCTCCTATAATTCACCCCTCCACTTT. It yields the protein CASSWNSRSYNSPLHF.

Many counts were recorded for this clonotype. The chain employs TRBV6-5 and TRBJ1-1, with 11 bases lining up with TRBD1. From germline, CDR1 is MNHEY and CDR2 SVGAGI. This CDR3 comprises 15 residues. V lost 5 bases to trimming and J lost 7 bases; unmatched junction nucleotides: 9. CDR3 sequence (DNA): TGTGCCAGCAGTCCCCTGTGGACAGGGGGCGGTGAAGCTTTCTTT. Protein sequence: CASSPLWTGGGEAFF.

This clonotype was seen repeatedly, ten times or more. The gene calls are TRBV3-1 and TRBJ2-4, with D possibly being TRBD1 (5 bases). Germline V lookup: CDR1 LGHDT, CDR2 YNNKEL (reference sequence). There are 15 residues in the CDR3. V dropped 0 bases and J dropped 8 bases, with 14 bases sitting between them. The CDR3 spells CASSQDVSQGDIQYF. CDR3 DNA: TGTGCCAGCAGCCAAGATGTAAGTCAAGGGGACATTCAGTACTTC.

This chain uses TRBV7-8 with TRBJ2-7; D is possibly TRBD1 (5 bases). Germline V gives CDR1 SGHVS, CDR2 FQNEAQ. The length of the CDR3 is 14 residues. V was cut by 5 bases and J by 3 bases, with 14 bases left in between. The CDR3 region is CASSPQDKVYEQYV. CDR3 bases: TGTGCCAGCAGCCCCCAGGACAAGGTCTACGAGCAGTACGTC.

This clonotype occurred many times. V usage is TRBV7-2 and J usage is TRBJ2-7; a weak D match, TRBD1 (5 bases). The V and J ends lost 9 bases and 3 bases respectively, with 15 bases between them. Germline CDR1 and CDR2: SGHTA and FQGNSA. CDR3 length: 13 amino acids. The CDR3 DNA follows: TGTGCCAGTTCGCTGACAGACCACTACGAGCAGTACGTC. It is translated as CASSLTDHYEQYV.

This clonotype was observed at least ten times. The chain couples TRBV20-1 to TRBJ1-2; TRBD1 agrees at 11 bases. Germline trimming cut 5 bases from V and 6 bases from J; bases unmatched to any gene: 8. In germline, CDR1 is DFQATT, CDR2 SNEGSKA (reference sequence). This CDR3 region has 14 residues. CDR3 sequence reads: CSARTGGKSDGYTF. CDR3 DNA sequence: TGCAGTGCTCGGACAGGGGGCAAGTCTGATGGCTACACCTTC.

This clonotype has a count of ten or more. The chain is built from TRBV6-2 or TRBV6-3 and TRBJ1-5; D ambiguous. The V gene lost 3 bases and the J gene lost 1 base, with 7 bases spanning the gap. Germline V CDR1 and CDR2: MNHEY, SVGEGT. The CDR3 runs 14 residues. The CDR3 spells CASSYLPSNQPQHF. In nucleotides, the CDR3 is TGTGCCAGCAGTTATCTTCCAAGCAATCAGCCCCAGCATTTT.

V is TRBV6-5 and J is TRBJ2-1, with 7 bases lining up with TRBD1. V lost 6 bases, J lost 8 bases, and 13 bases stayed unmatched. Germline CDR1 reads MNHEY; CDR2 reads SVGAGI. This CDR3 has 15 residues. The CDR3, as DNA: TGTGCCAGCAGGGGCTGGGGACAGCGGTCTGATGAGCAGTTCTTC. It yields the protein CASRGWGQRSDEQFF.

In its sample, this clonotype was seen many times. The V call is TRBV9, the J call TRBJ1-2, with D perhaps matching TRBD1 (5 bases). Trimming took 3 bases from V and 1 from J, leaving 19 bases between them. Per germline, CDR1 SGDLS and CDR2 YYNGEE. The CDR3 totals 17 residues. The CDR3 here is CASSATGTPELNYGYTF. CDR3 DNA: TGTGCCAGCAGCGCGACCGGGACGCCAGAACTTAACTATGGCTACACCTTC. The full variable domain, its missing parts supplied by reference TRBV9 and TRBJ1-2, is DSGVTQTPKHLITATGQRVTLRCSPRSGDLSVYWYQQSLDQGLQFLIQYYNGEERAKGNILERFSAQQFPDLHSELNLSSLELGDSALYFCASSATGTPELNYGYTFGSGTRLTVV.

This clonotype appeared many times. The gene calls are TRBV27 and TRBJ2-3; the D is unclear. V was cut by 5 bases and J by 5 bases, with 14 bases left in between. The CDR3 runs to 14 residues. Germline CDR1 MNHEY, CDR2 SMNVEV (reference sequence). The CDR3 sequence: CASSPMGLGDTQYF. For the CDR3, the DNA is TGTGCCAGCAGTCCTATGGGCTTAGGAGATACGCAGTATTTT.

This clonotype was seen many times. V usage is TRBV12-3 or TRBV12-4 and J usage is TRBJ1-1; 7 positions agree with TRBD1. The CDR3 is 14 residues long. Germline trimming cut 3 bases from V and 2 bases from J; bases unmatched to any gene: 3. CDR3 nucleotide sequence: TGTGCCAGCAGTTTTGGACAGGTTAACACTGAAGCTTTCTTT. Encoded protein: CASSFGQVNTEAFF.